The 17 T cell receptor beta chains reported below all come from one sample, sequenced in a study of shared clonotypes between healthy human individuals. Sequenced by immunoSEQ multiplex PCR; TCRdb stores in-frame clones only, minus some. Of 2 million to 3 million clones in the sample, 93% were seen once. The material sequenced was naive CD4+ T cells from PBMCs. Specified subset: CD45RA+ positively selected. The receptors originated from a man between 18 and 29 years old in good health. Some clones in this sample may be carry-over from other donors' samples.

The J gene is TRBJ2-5, the V gene TRBV5-1; 8 bases agree with TRBD1. J lost 5 bases, V lost 3 bases, and 12 bases had no gene match. CDR1 and CDR2 from the germline V gene are SGHRS and YFSETQ. The CDR3 runs to 16 residues. The CDR3 DNA sequence: TGCGCCAGCAGCTCCGGGACAGGTTTATTTCGGGAGACCCAGTACTTC. The encoded protein is CASSSGTGLFRETQYF.

The chain uses TRBV5-1 and TRBJ2-2; a weak D match, TRBD1 (7 bases). From germline, CDR1 is SGHRS and CDR2 YFSETQ. This CDR3 has 15 residues. V was clipped by 0 bases and J by 5 bases, with 11 bases between them. CDR3 DNA sequence: TGCGCCAGCAGCTTGGAGGCAGGGGGGACCGGGGAGCTGTTTTTT. Encoded protein: CASSLEAGGTGELFF.

The rearrangement links TRBV10-3 to TRBJ2-1; D might be TRBD2 (5 bases). Between the trimmed V and J ends, which lost 11 bases and 5 bases, there was a span of 19 bases. CDR3 length: 14 residues. CDR1 is ENHRY, CDR2 SYGVKD, per germline. The CDR3 here is CAASERDQNNEQFF. The CDR3 DNA is TGTGCCGCGAGCGAGAGGGATCAAAACAATGAGCAGTTCTTC.

The CDR3 sequence: CASSSSEKLFF. Here the CDR3 DNA reads TGTGCCAGCAGTTCGAGCGAAAAACTGTTTTTT. This chain uses TRBV2 with TRBJ1-4; D is undetermined. V lost 5 bases, J lost 8 bases, and 6 bases lay in between. This CDR3 is built from 11 residues. The V gene's germline CDR1 is SNHLY and CDR2 FYNNEI.

The chain couples TRBV10-3 to TRBJ2-5; TRBD2 matches 8 bases. Trimming cost V 3 bases and J 1 base; bases outside gene matches: 10. The CDR3 has 17 residues. The germline V gene encodes CDR1 ENHRY and CDR2 SYGVKD. DNA of the CDR3: TGTGCCATCAGTGAAGTCCAGCGGGAGTCCCTCCAAGAGACCCAGTACTTC. Amino acid sequence: CAISEVQRESLQETQYF.

This rearrangement joins TRBV2 to TRBJ2-3; unclear D gene. The V gene's germline CDR1 is SNHLY and CDR2 FYNNEI. The CDR3 covers 11 residues. The V and J ends lost 7 bases and 6 bases respectively, with 8 bases between them. The CDR3 nucleotides read TGTGCCAGCACCGCGGAGGATACGCAGTATTTT. It is translated as CASTAEDTQYF.

Comment on this clone: This may be a read error, as it is one base from a much larger clone. This specimen includes other DNA sequences encoding the same CDR3. The chain couples TRBV7-9 to TRBJ2-1; D remains ambiguous. The V and J ends lost 1 base and 3 bases respectively, with 4 bases between them. Germline CDR1 and CDR2: SEHNR and FQNEAQ (reference sequence). This CDR3 is 13 amino acids long. The CDR3 DNA follows: TGTGCCAGCAGCTTAGAAAGCTACAATGAGCAGTTCTTC. Amino acids: CASSLESYNEQFF.

This chain uses TRBV7-9 with TRBJ2-1; D remains ambiguous. V was clipped by 5 bases and J by 12 bases, with 8 bases between them. Germline CDR1 and CDR2: SEHNR and FQNEAQ (reference sequence). The CDR3 sequence is 10 residues long. The CDR3 DNA reads TGTGCCAGCAGCCCTGGCTGGCAGTTCTTC. It codes for CASSPGWQFF.

The genes are TRBV5-1 and TRBJ2-2; D could derive from TRBD1 or TRBD2 (5 bases each). This CDR3 comprises 15 residues. CDR1 and CDR2 from the germline V gene are SGHRS and YFSETQ. Trimming left V 1 base short and J 5 bases short, with 12 bases between. CDR3 amino acids: CASSLLQGPTGELFF. In nucleotides, the CDR3 is TGCGCCAGCAGCTTGCTCCAGGGACCAACCGGGGAGCTGTTTTTT.

J is TRBJ2-7 and V is TRBV30, with TRBD1 as a possible D gene (6 bases). This CDR3 has 12 residues. V was cut by 2 bases and J by 4 bases, with 9 bases left in between. Germline CDR1 is GTSNPN and CDR2 is SVGIG (reference sequence). The CDR3 DNA sequence: TGTGCCTGGAGTCCGACAGGATACGAGCAGTACTTC. Protein sequence: CAWSPTGYEQYF.

The chain uses TRBV4-2 and TRBJ2-3; 12 bases align to TRBD2. V dropped 7 bases and J dropped 4; count of bases not matched to a gene: 6. The CDR3 runs to 15 residues. Germline V gives CDR1 LGHNA, CDR2 YNFKEQ. CDR3 in DNA: TGTGCCAGCACCCGACTAGCGGGAGCCCCAGATACGCAGTATTTT. Protein sequence: CASTRLAGAPDTQYF.

This clone was counted once. The chain recombines TRBV7-9 with TRBJ2-2; no firm D call. From germline, CDR1 is SEHNR and CDR2 FQNEAQ (reference sequence). V gave up 5 bases and J gave up 2 bases, with 15 bases separating them. CDR3 size: 16 residues. The CDR3 DNA reads as TGTGCCAGCAGCAAGACCGTTTCCCTTAACACCGGGGAGCTGTTTTTT. Protein: CASSKTVSLNTGELFF.

V usage is TRBV18 and J usage is TRBJ2-6, with D unresolved. The V gene's germline CDR1 is KGHSH and CDR2 LQKENI. The V gene lost 3 bases and the J gene lost 2 bases, with 17 bases spanning the gap. The CDR3 is 18 residues long. Here the CDR3 DNA reads TGTGCCAGCTCACCCCCCACCAGTCGCGGAACTGGGGCCAACGTCCTGACTTTC. It translates to CASSPPTSRGTGANVLTF.

This rearrangement joins TRBV7-3 to TRBJ2-7; 8 nucleotides align to TRBD2. Trimming took 2 bases from V and 6 from J; bases not matched to a gene: 18. CDR1 SGHTA and CDR2 FQGTGA come from the germline V gene. The length of the CDR3 is 18 residues. The CDR3 sequence: CASSLGHHGAGVRFEQYF. The CDR3 region has the DNA TGTGCCAGCAGCTTAGGACATCATGGAGCGGGAGTAAGATTCGAGCAGTACTTC.

As regards this clone: Other DNA sequences in the same sample also yield this CDR3. The genes are TRBV7-8 and TRBJ2-5, with a possible D match to TRBD1 (7 bases). Trimming stripped 7 bases from V and 5 bases from J, with 11 bases between. The germline V gene encodes CDR1 SGHVS and CDR2 FQNEAQ. The CDR3 runs 12 residues. CDR3 bases: TGTGCCAGCACCCCAGGGGGGGAGACCCAGTACTTC. It encodes CASTPGGETQYF.

The V call is TRBV5-4, the J call TRBJ2-7, with a possible D match to TRBD2 (6 bases). CDR1 and CDR2 from the germline V gene are SGHNT and YYREEE (reference sequence). The CDR3 loop spans 14 amino acids. Trimming cost V 1 base and J 6 bases, with 14 bases left between them. CDR3 in amino acids: CASSLSGTPFEQYF. The CDR3 region has the DNA TGTGCCAGCAGCTTGAGTGGGACTCCCTTCGAGCAGTACTTC.

This clone showed up just once. In DNA, the CDR3 is TGCGCCAGCAGCCTACAGGGGAGGGCTGAAGCTTTCTTT. It translates to CASSLQGRAEAFF. This chain uses TRBV5-1 with TRBJ1-1; 7 bases fit TRBD1. The germline CDR1 and CDR2 sequences are SGHRS and YFSETQ. The CDR3 sequence is 13 residues long. Trimming took 4 bases from V and 6 from J; bases not matched to a gene: 6.